The 7 T cell receptor beta chains listed next were all sequenced from one sample in a study of OX40 agonist ivuxolimab in advanced cancers. The method was immunoSEQ multiplex PCR; TCRdb's version includes in-frame clones alone and lacks a portion of them. The sample contains roughly 92,000 clones, roughly 85% of which appear only once. The material sequenced was CD4+ or CD8+ T cells sorted from blood, taken in a trial of the OX40 agonist ivuxolimab. The receptors shown here come from an adult with an advanced solid tumor such as melanoma, head and neck, liver or kidney cancer.

J is TRBJ2-5 and V is TRBV5-1; D possibly uses TRBD1 or TRBD2 (5 bases each). Germline V gene data show CDR1 as SGHRS and CDR2 as YFSETQ. Trimming cost V 4 bases and J 1 base, with 11 bases left between them. CDR3 length equals 14 residues. CDR3 bases: TGCGCCAGCAGCCCTTGGGGGATCCAAGAGACCCAGTACTTC. It is translated as CASSPWGIQETQYF.

The chain joins TRBV30 to TRBJ2-7, with D unresolved. The V end was cut by 7 bases, the J end by 7 bases, with 20 bases between. The CDR3 sequence is 13 residues long. Per the germline V gene, CDR1 is GTSNPN and CDR2 is SVGIG (reference sequence). The CDR3 here is CASAWAPFGEQYF. The CDR3, as DNA: TGTGCCTCGGCCTGGGCACCCTTCGGGGAGCAGTACTTC.

This rearrangement joins TRBV7-3 to TRBJ2-7, with D perhaps matching TRBD2 (6 bases). V lost 2 bases, J lost 2 bases, and 13 bases lay in between. Germline values: CDR1 SGHTA, CDR2 FQGTGA. This CDR3 spans 15 amino acids. The CDR3 sequence is CASSLWVGEAYEQYF. Written as DNA, the CDR3 is TGTGCCAGCAGCTTATGGGTAGGGGAGGCCTACGAGCAGTACTTC. Combining the CDR3 with reference TRBV7-3 and TRBJ2-7 gives the whole variable domain GAGVSQTPSNKVTEKGKYVELRCDPISGHTALYWYRQSLGQGPEFLIYFQGTGAADDSGLPNDRFFAVRPEGSVSTLKIQRTERGDSAVYLCASSLWVGEAYEQYFGPGTRLTVT.

In this sample, this clone turned up many times. The CDR3 region is CSVDPGTGYHGYTF. The CDR3 nucleotides are TGCAGCGTCGATCCCGGGACAGGGTATCATGGCTACACCTTC. The chain is built from TRBV29-1 and TRBJ1-2; 9 bases fit TRBD1. The V segment lost 6 bases and the J segment 6 bases; nucleotides outside the gene matches: 11. This CDR3 is built from 14 residues. Germline lookup yields CDR1 SQVTM and CDR2 ANQGSEA.

V and J are TRBV7-3 and TRBJ2-2; TRBD1 matches 8 bases. CDR1 is SGHTA and CDR2 is FQGTGA in the germline V gene. The length of the CDR3 is 15 residues. V shed 5 bases, J shed 0 bases, and the junction held 2 bases outside the gene matches. CDR3 coding DNA: TGTGCCAGCAGCCCCAGGGGGCCGAACACCGGGGAGCTGTTTTTT. Translating gives CASSPRGPNTGELFF.

The V and J genes are TRBV30 and TRBJ2-1; TRBD1 is a possible D gene (6 bases). CDR1 and CDR2 (germline): GTSNPN, SVGIG (reference sequence). This CDR3 is 12 amino acids long. The V end was cut by 2 bases, the J end by 9 bases, with 11 bases between. CDR3 sequence (DNA): TGTGCCTGGAGTTCGAGCAGGGGTGAGCAGTTCTTC. Translated: CAWSSSRGEQFF.

CDR3 in amino acids: CASSLGVGEQFF. DNA of the CDR3: TGTGCCAGCAGCTTAGGGGTAGGTGAGCAGTTCTTC. The chain links TRBV11-3 to TRBJ2-1; D unresolved. The CDR3 totals 12 residues. Trimming took 1 base from V and 9 from J, leaving 7 bases between them. Germline CDR1 and CDR2: SGHNT and YENEEA.